What follows are 5 T cell receptor beta chains derived from one specimen sequenced in a study of T-cell memory formation after mild COVID-19. A single record per CDR3 protein comes from TCRdb applying MiXCR to the 5' RACE reads. Found here are around 200,000 distinct CDR3 sequences, approximately 16% of them singletons; the top ten hold about 1.9%. The sequencing sample was made of PBMCs or a T cell subset sorted from them (not recorded which). Receptors originate from an adult woman who had mild COVID-19 (a few samples of this study predate the infection). Cell type and time point are not known.

V and J are TRBV3-1 and TRBJ1-1; D perhaps matches TRBD1 (6 bases). Trimming took off 4 bases at V and 5 bases at J, with 17 bases between the two ends. Germline-derived CDR1 and CDR2 are LGHDT and YNNKEL (reference sequence). This CDR3 is 15 amino acids long. CDR3 in DNA: TGTGCCAGCAGCCCGGGACAACCCCCTCGGACTGAAGCTTTCTTT. It is translated as CASSPGQPPRTEAFF.

Many counts were recorded for this clonotype. This chain joins TRBV7-3 and TRBJ2-1; D remains ambiguous. Trimming stripped 5 bases from V and 5 bases from J, with 10 bases between. Germline-derived CDR1 and CDR2 are SGHTA and FQGTGA. This CDR3 is 13 amino acids long. The CDR3 is CASSPTIHNEQFF. CDR3 DNA: TGTGCCAGCAGCCCGACCATCCACAATGAGCAGTTCTTC.

The V gene is TRBV7-9, the J gene TRBJ2-2; no definite D call. CDR1 and CDR2 from the germline V gene are SEHNR and FQNEAQ (reference sequence). This CDR3 spans 13 amino acids. V was trimmed by 5 bases and J by 6 bases, leaving 10 bases between them. In nucleotides, the CDR3 is TGTGCCAGCAGCCGTCTTGTCCCCGGGGAGCTGTTTTTT. It specifies CASSRLVPGELFF. Combining the CDR3 with reference TRBV7-9 and TRBJ2-2 gives the whole variable domain DTGVSQNPRHKITKRGQNVTFRCDPISEHNRLYWYRQTLGQGPEFLTYFQNEAQLEKSRLLSDRFSAERPKGSFSTLEIQRTEQGDSAMYLCASSRLVPGELFFGEGSRLTVL.

The chain couples TRBV30 to TRBJ2-5; 12 bases line up with TRBD2. Germline V CDR1 and CDR2: GTSNPN, SVGIG (reference sequence). V dropped 2 bases and J dropped 5; count of bases not matched to a gene: 6. CDR3 length: 15 amino acids. The DNA for the CDR3 is TGTGCCTGGAGTACTAGCGGGGGGTTGAGGGAGACCCAGTACTTC. It is translated as CAWSTSGGLRETQYF.

The CDR3 coding sequence is TGTGCCAGCAGCGAAGGACTAGCGGGGGCCCCCTACGAGCAGTACTTC. It yields the protein CASSEGLAGAPYEQYF. The genes are TRBV9 and TRBJ2-7, with TRBD2 matching 13 bases. CDR3 length: 16 residues. The germline gives CDR1 SGDLS, CDR2 YYNGEE. Trimming cost V 3 bases and J 2 bases; bases outside gene matches: 5.